These 4 T cell receptor beta chains share one sample of origin, sequenced in a study of PD-L1 blockade in urothelial cancer. Profiling relied on immunoSEQ multiplex PCR, and the TCRdb table lists in-frame clones only, not all of them. The sample has approximately 120,000 clones, roughly 88% seen once; the top ten hold roughly 2.4%. As to time point: peripheral blood 6 weeks after treatment start. The sequenced sample was PBMCs, obtained around atezolizumab (anti-PD-L1) treatment. These receptor sequences come from a man in his fifties with urothelial cancer.

As regards this clone: At one boundary the junction diverges from the germline segment, which might be a read error. The genes are TRBV28 and TRBJ2-1, with D tentatively TRBD2 (7 bases). This CDR3 is built from 12 residues. Germline V lookup: CDR1 MDHEN, CDR2 SYDVKM. The DNA of the CDR3 is TGTGCCAGCAGTGGGGGGGGCAATAAGCAGTTCTTC. Its protein product is CASSGGGNKQFF.

This chain uses TRBV7-9 with TRBJ2-4; tentative D call: TRBD1 (6 bases). The CDR3 covers 14 residues. The germline V gene has CDR1 SEHNR and CDR2 FQNEAQ (reference sequence). Trimming took off 3 bases at V and 6 bases at J, with 12 bases between the two ends. In DNA form, the CDR3 reads TGTGCCAGCAGCTTTCAGGGGTCGGGAAACATTCAGTACTTC. It specifies CASSFQGSGNIQYF.

This chain connects TRBV11-3 to TRBJ2-5; 10 bases are shared with TRBD2. Germline trimming cut 4 bases from V and 5 bases from J; bases unmatched to any gene: 4. The CDR3 totals 14 residues. CDR1 is SGHNT, CDR2 YENEEA, per germline. The CDR3 loop is CASSSGLASETQYF. CDR3 DNA: TGTGCCAGCAGCTCGGGACTAGCGAGCGAGACCCAGTACTTC. The complete variable domain, with remaining parts taken from reference TRBV11-3 and TRBJ2-5, reads EAGVVQSPRYKIIEKKQPVAFWCNPISGHNTLYWYLQNLGQGPELLIRYENEEAVDDSQLPKDRFSAERLKGVDSTLKIQPAELGDSAVYLCASSSGLASETQYFGPGTRLLVL.

This clone was detected once. The chain joins TRBV7-2 to TRBJ2-3; 9 nucleotides line up with TRBD2. The CDR3 length is 15 residues. Trimming took 5 bases from V and 7 from J; bases not matched to a gene: 10. CDR1 is SGHTA, CDR2 FQGNSA, per germline. CDR3 coding DNA: TGTGCCAGCAGCCCTAATAGCGGGAGTAAATATACGCAGTATTTT. As protein: CASSPNSGSKYTQYF.